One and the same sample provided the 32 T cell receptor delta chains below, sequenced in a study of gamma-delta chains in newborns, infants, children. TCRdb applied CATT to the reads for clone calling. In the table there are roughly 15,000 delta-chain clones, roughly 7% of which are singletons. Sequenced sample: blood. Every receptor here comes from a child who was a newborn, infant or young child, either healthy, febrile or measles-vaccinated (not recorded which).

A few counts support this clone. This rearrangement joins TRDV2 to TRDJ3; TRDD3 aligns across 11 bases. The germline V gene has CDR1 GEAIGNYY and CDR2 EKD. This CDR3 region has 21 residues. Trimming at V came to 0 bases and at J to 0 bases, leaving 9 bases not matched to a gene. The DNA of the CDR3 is TGTGCCTGTGACACCGGAAGCTGGGGGATACACTCCTCCTGGGACACCCGACAGATGTTTTTC. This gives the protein CACDTGSWGIHSSWDTRQMFF.

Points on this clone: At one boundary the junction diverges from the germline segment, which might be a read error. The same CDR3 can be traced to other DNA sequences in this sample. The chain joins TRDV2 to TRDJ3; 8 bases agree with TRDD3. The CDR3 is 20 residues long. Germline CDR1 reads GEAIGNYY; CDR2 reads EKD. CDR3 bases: TGTGCCTGTGACACACTGGGGGCTAAAAAAAGCTCCTGGGACACCCGCCAGATGTTTTTC. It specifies CACDTLGAKKSSWDTRQMFF.

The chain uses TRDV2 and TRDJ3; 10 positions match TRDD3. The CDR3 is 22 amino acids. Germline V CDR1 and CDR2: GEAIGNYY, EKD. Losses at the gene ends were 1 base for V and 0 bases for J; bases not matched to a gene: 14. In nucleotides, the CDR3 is TGTGCCTGTGACACTCTTTATACTGGGGGATCCTCGAGCTCCTGGGACACCCGACAGATGTTTTTC. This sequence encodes CACDTLYTGGSSSSWDTRQMFF.

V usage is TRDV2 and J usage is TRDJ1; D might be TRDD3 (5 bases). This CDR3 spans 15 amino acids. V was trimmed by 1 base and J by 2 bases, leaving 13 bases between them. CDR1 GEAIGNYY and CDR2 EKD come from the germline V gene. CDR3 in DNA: TGTGCCTGTGACACTGGGGTAGGTTGGACCGATAAACTCATCTTT. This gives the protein CACDTGVGWTDKLIF.

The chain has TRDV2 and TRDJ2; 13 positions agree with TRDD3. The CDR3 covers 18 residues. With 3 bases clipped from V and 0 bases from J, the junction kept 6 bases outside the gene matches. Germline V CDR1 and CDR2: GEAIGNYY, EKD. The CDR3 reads CACDAVLGDTALTAQLFF. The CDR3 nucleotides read TGTGCCTGTGACGCGGTACTGGGGGATACGGCTTTGACAGCACAACTCTTCTTT.

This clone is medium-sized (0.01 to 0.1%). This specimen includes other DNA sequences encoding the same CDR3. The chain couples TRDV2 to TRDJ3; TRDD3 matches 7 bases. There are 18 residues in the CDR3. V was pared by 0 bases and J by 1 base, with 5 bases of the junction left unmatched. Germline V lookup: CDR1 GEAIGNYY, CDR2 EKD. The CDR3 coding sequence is TGTGCCTGTGACACCGTAGGGGGATCTTCCTGGGACACCCGACAGATGTTTTTC. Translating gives CACDTVGGSSWDTRQMFF.

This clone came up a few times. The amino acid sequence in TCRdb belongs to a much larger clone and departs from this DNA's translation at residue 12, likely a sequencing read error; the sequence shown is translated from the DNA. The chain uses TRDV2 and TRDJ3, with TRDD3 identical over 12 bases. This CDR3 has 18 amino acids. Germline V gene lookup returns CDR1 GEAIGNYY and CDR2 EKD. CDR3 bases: TGTGCCTGTGACACCGTACTGGGGGATACCTGGAACACCCGACAGATGTTTTTC. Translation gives CACDTVLGDTWNTRQMFF.

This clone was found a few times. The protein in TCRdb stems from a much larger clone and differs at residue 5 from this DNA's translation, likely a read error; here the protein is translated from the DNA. The CDR3 bases are TGTGCCTGTGACAGCTGGGGGACCTGGGACACCCGACAGATGTTTTTC. Protein product: CACDSWGTWDTRQMFF. This rearrangement joins TRDV2 to TRDJ3, with 8 bases aligning to TRDD3. The V and J ends lost 2 bases and 2 bases, in that order; junction bases with no gene match: 1. CDR3 length equals 16 residues. Germline CDR1 reads GEAIGNYY; CDR2 reads EKD.

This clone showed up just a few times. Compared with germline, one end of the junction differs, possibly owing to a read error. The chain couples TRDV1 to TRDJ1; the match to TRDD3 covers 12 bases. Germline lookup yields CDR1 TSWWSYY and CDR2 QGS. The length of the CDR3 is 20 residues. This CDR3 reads CALGERTLPTTGGYTDKLIF. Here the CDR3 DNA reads TGTGCTCTTGGGGAACGCACCCTTCCTACTACTGGGGGATACACCGATAAGCTCATCTTT.

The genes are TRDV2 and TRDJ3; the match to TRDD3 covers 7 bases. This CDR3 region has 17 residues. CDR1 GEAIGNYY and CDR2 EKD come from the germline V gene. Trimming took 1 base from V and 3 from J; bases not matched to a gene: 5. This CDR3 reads CACDTTGVYWDTRQMFF. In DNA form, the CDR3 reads TGTGCCTGTGACACGACTGGGGTATACTGGGACACCCGACAGATGTTTTTC.

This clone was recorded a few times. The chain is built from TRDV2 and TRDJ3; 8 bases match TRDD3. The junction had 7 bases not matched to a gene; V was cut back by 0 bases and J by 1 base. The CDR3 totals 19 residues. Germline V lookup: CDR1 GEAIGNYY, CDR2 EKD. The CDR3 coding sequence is TGTGCCTGTGACACCATACTGGGGGCCCCGTCCTGGGACACCCGACAGATGTTTTTC. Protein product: CACDTILGAPSWDTRQMFF.

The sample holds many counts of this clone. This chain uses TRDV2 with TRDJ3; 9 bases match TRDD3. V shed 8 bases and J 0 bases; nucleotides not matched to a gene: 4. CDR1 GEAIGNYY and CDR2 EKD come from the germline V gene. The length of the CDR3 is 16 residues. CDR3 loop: CASILGDSWDTRQMFF. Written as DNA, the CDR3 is TGTGCCTCCATACTGGGGGACTCCTGGGACACCCGACAGATGTTTTTC.

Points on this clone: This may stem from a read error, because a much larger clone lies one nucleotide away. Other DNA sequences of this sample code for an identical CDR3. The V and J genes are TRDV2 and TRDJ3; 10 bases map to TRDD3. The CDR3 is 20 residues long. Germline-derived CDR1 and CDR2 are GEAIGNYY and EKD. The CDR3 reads CACDMVLGDGSSWDTRQMFF. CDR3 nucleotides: TGTGCATGTGACATGGTACTGGGGGATGGGAGCTCCTGGGACACCCGACAGATGTTTTTC.

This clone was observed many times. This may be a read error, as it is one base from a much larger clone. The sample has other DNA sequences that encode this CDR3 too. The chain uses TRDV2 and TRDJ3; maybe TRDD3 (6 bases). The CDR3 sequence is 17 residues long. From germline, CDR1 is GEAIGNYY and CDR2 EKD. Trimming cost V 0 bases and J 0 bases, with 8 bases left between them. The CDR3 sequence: CACDTVGYSWDTRQMFF. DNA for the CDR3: TGTGCCTGTGACACCGTGGGATACTCCTGGGACACCCGACAGATGTTTTTC.

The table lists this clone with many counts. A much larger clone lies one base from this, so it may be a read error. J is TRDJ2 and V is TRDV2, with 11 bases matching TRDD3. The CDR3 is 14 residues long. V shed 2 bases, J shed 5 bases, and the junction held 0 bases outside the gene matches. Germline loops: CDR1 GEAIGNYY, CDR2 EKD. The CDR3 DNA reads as TGTGCCTGTGACAACTGGGGGATAACAGCACAACTCTTCTTT. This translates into CACDNWGITAQLFF.

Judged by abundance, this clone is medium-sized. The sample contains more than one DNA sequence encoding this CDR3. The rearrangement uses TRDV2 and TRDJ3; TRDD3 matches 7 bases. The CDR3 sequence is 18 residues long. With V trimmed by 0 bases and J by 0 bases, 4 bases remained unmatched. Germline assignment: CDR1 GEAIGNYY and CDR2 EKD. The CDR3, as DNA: TGTGCCTGTGACACCGTACTGGGGAGCTCCTGGGACACCCGACAGATGTTTTTC. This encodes CACDTVLGSSWDTRQMFF.

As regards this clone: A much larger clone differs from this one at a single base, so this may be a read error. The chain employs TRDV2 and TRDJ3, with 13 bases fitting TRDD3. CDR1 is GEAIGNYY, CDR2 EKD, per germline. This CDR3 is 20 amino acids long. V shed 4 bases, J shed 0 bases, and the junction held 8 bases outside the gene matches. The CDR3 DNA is TGTGCCTGTGAATCCGTACTGGGGGATACGCTCTCCTGGGACACCCGACAGATGTTTTTC. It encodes CACESVLGDTLSWDTRQMFF.

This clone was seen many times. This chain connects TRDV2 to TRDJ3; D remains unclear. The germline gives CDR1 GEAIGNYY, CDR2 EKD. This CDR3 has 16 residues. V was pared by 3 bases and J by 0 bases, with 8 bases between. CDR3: CACDHVDSWDTRQMFF. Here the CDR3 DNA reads TGTGCCTGTGACCACGTTGACTCCTGGGACACCCGACAGATGTTTTTC.

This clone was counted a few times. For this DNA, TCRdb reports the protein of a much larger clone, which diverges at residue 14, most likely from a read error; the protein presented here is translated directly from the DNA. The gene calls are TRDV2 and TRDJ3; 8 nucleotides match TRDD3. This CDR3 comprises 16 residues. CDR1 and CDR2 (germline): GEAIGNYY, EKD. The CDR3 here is CACDTWGIWDTRQTFF. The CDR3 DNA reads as TGTGCCTGTGACACCTGGGGGATTTGGGACACCCGGCAGACGTTTTTC.

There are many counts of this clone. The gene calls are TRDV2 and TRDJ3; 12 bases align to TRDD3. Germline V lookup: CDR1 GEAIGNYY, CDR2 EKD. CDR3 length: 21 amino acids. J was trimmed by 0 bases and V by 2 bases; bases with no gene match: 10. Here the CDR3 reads CACDSTGGYYLPSWDTRQMFF. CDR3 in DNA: TGTGCCTGTGACAGTACTGGGGGATACTACCTCCCCTCCTGGGACACCCGACAGATGTTTTTC.

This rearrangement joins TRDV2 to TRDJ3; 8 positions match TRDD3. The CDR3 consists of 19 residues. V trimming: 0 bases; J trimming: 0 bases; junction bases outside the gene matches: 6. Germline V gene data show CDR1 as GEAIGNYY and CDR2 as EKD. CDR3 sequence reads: CACDTVLGAVSWDTRQMFF. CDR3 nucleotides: TGTGCCTGTGACACCGTACTGGGGGCCGTCTCCTGGGACACCCGACAGATGTTTTTC.

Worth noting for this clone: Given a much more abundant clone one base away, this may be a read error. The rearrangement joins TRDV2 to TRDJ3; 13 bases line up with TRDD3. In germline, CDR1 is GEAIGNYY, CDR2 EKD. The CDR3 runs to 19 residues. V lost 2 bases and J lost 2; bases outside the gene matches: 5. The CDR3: CACDKVLGDTTWDTRQMFF. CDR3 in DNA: TGTGCCTGTGACAAAGTACTGGGGGATACGACCTGGGACACCCGACAGATGTTTTTC.

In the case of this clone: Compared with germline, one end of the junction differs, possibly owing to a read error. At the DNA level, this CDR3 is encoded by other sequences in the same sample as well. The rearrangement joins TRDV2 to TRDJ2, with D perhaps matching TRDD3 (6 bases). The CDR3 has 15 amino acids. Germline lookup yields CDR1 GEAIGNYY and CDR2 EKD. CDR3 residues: CACDILGALTAQLFF. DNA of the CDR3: TGTGCCTGCGACATACTGGGAGCTTTGACAGCACAACTCTTCTTT.

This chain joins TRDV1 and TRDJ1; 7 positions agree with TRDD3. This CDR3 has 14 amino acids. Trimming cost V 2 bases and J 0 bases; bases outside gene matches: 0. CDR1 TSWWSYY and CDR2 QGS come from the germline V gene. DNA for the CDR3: TGTGCTCTTGGGGAAGGGGGATACACCGATAAACTCATCTTT. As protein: CALGEGGYTDKLIF.

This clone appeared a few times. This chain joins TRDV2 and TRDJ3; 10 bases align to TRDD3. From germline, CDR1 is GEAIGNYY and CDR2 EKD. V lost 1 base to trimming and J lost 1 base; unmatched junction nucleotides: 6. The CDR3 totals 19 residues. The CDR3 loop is CACDTLILGDSWDTRQMFF. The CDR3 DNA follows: TGTGCCTGTGACACGCTAATACTGGGGGATTCCTGGGACACCCGACAGATGTTTTTC.

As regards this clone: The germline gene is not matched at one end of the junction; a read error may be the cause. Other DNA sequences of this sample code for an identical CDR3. CDR3 loop: CACDKVLGDTRSWDTRQMFF. CDR3 bases: TGCGCCTGTGACAAAGTACTGGGGGATACGCGCTCCTGGGACACCCGCCAGATGTTCTTC. The rearrangement joins TRDV2 to TRDJ3; 13 nucleotides line up with TRDD3. The CDR3 totals 20 residues. Germline-derived CDR1 and CDR2 are GEAIGNYY and EKD.

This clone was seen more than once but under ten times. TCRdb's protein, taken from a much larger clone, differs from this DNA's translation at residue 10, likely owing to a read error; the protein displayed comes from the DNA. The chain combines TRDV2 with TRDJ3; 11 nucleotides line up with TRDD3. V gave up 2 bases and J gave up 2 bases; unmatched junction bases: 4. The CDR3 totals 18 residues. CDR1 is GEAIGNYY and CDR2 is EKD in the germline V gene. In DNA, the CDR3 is TGTGCCTGTGACATACTGGGGGATAGCCCCTGGGACACCCGACAGATGTTTTTC. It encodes CACDILGDSPWDTRQMFF.

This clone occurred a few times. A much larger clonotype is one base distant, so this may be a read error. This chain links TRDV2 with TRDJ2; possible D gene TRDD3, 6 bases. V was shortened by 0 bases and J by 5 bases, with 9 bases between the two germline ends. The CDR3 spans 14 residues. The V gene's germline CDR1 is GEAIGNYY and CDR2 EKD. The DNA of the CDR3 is TGTGCCTGTGACACCTGGGGGGCTACAGCACAACTCTTCTTT. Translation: CACDTWGATAQLFF.

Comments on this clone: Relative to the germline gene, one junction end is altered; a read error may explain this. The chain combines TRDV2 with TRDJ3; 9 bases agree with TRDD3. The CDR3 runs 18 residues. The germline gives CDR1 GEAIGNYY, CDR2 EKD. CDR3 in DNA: TGTGCCTGTGGCACCTGGGGGATGGGGACCTGGGACACCCGACAGATGTTTTTC. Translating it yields CACGTWGMGTWDTRQMFF.

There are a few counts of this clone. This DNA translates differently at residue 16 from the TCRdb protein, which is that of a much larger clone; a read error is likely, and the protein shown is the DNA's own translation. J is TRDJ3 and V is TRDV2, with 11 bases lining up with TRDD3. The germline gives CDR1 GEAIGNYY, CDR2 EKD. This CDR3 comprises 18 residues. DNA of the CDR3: TGTGCCTGTGACAAAATACTGGGGGATATTTGGGACACCCGACAGGTGTTTTTC. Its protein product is CACDKILGDIWDTRQVFF.

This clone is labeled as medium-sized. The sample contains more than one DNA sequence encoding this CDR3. The CDR3 region is CACDKVLGDTRSSWDTRQMFF. As DNA, the CDR3 is TGTGCCTGTGACAAAGTACTGGGGGATACGCGCAGCTCCTGGGACACCCGACAGATGTTTTTC. The chain has TRDV2 and TRDJ3; 13 positions agree with TRDD3. The CDR3 runs to 21 residues. Germline-derived CDR1 and CDR2 are GEAIGNYY and EKD. V dropped 2 bases and J dropped 0; count of bases not matched to a gene: 9.

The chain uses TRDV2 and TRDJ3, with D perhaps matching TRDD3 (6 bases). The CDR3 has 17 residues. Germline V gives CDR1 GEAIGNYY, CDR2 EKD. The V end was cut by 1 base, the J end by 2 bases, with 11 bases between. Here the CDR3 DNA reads TGTGCCTGTGACACGACGGGGATCCCCTGGGACACCCGACAGATGTTTTTC. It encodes CACDTTGIPWDTRQMFF.